The rows below give T cell receptor beta chains drawn from one sample of a study of blood T cell repertoires in COVID-19. This table comes from immunoSEQ multiplex PCR, and its TCRdb copy is limited to in-frame clones, with some not included. The sample contains hundreds of thousands of clones, about 88% of which appear only once. Sequencing was done on a sample of peripheral blood. The source of these receptors is an older woman with COVID-19, enrolled during active disease. Both conserved end residues are part of each CDR3. A D gene is named only where the DNA matches it firmly.

CDR3aa,CDR3nt,j_gene,d_gene,v_gene
CASSRSQGNSNQPQHF,TGTGCCAGCAGCAGATCACAGGGGAATAGCAATCAGCCCCAGCATTTT,TRBJ1-5,TRBD1,TRBV6-2/TRBV6-3
CASGHTESSYLYNEQFF,TGCGCCAGCGGTCACACGGAGTCCTCTTATTTATACAATGAGCAGTTCTTC,TRBJ2-1,-,TRBV4-3
CASSPTPGLLSGNTIYF,TGCGCCAGCAGCCCCACTCCGGGACTCCTCTCTGGAAACACCATATATTTT,TRBJ1-3,-,TRBV5-1
CASSKLAGGSYEQYF,TGTGCCAGCAGTAAACTAGCGGGGGGGTCCTACGAGCAGTACTTC,TRBJ2-7,TRBD2,TRBV6-2/TRBV6-3
CASSIHKFTGELFF,TGTGCCAGTAGTATTCACAAGTTCACCGGGGAGCTGTTTTTT,TRBJ2-2,-,TRBV19
CASSITGDSNQPQHF,TGTGCCAGCAGCATAACAGGGGACAGCAATCAGCCCCAGCATTTT,TRBJ1-5,TRBD1,TRBV5-8
CASSSGLAGGQFF,TGTGCCAGCAGCTCGGGCCTAGCGGGGGGGCAGTTCTTC,TRBJ2-1,TRBD2,TRBV7-2
CASSLSGNTEAFF,TGTGCCAGCAGCTTAAGCGGTAACACTGAAGCTTTCTTT,TRBJ1-1,-,TRBV7-9
CAWSEGHSTDTQYF,TGTGCCTGGAGTGAAGGACACAGCACAGATACGCAGTATTTT,TRBJ2-3,-,TRBV30
CASARQGRTEAFF,TGTGCCAGCGCCCGACAGGGTCGTACTGAAGCTTTCTTT,TRBJ1-1,TRBD1,TRBV6-5
CASSLAASGNTIYF,TGTGCCAGCAGCTTAGCAGCGTCTGGAAACACCATATATTTT,TRBJ1-3,-,TRBV7-9
CSVVAGLDDSPLHF,TGCAGCGTTGTGGCAGGGCTCGATGATTCACCCCTCCACTTT,TRBJ1-6,-,TRBV29-1
CASSLGQGVQFGYTF,TGTGCCAGCAGCTTAGGGCAGGGGGTTCAGTTTGGCTACACCTTC,TRBJ1-2,TRBD1,TRBV7-2
CASSQDGLAGSTDTQYF,TGCGCCAGCAGCCAAGATGGACTAGCGGGTAGCACAGATACGCAGTATTTT,TRBJ2-3,TRBD2,TRBV4-3